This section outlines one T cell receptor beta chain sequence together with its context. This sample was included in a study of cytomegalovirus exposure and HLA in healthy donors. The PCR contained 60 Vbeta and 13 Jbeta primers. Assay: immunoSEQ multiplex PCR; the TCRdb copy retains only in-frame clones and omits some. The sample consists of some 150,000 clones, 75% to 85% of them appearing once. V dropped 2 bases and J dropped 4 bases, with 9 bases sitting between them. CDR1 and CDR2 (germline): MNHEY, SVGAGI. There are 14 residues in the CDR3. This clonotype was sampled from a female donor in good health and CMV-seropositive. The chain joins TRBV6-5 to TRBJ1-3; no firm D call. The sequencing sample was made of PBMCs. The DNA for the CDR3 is TGTGCCAGCAGTTACACTTGGGCAGGAAACACCATATATTTT. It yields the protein CASSYTWAGNTIYF.